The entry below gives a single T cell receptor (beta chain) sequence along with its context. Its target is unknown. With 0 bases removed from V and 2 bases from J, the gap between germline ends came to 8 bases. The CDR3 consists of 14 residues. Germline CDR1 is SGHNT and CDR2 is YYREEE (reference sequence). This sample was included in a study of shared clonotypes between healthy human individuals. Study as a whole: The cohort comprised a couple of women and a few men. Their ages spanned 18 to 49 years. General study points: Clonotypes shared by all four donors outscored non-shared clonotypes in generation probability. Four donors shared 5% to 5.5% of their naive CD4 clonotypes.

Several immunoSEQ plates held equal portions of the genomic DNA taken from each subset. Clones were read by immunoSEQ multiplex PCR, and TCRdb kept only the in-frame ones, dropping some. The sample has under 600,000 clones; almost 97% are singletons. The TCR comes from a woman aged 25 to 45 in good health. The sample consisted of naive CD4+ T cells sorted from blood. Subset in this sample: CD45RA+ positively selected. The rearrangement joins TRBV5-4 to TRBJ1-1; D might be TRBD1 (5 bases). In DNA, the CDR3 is TGTGCCAGCAGCTTGGTAGGGGCAAACACTGAAGCTTTCTTT. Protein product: CASSLVGANTEAFF.